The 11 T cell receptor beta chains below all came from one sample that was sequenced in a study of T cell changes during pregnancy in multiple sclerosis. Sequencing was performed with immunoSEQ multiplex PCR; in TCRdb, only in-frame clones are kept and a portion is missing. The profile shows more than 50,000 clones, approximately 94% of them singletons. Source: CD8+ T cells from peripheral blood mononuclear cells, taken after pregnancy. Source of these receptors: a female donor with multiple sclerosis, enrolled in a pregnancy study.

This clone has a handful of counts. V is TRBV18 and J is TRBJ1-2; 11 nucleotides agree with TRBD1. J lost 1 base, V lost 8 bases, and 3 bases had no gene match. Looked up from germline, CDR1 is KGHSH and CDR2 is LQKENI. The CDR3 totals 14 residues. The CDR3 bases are TGTGCCAGCACGGACAGGGGGCATAACTATGGCTACACCTTC. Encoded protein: CASTDRGHNYGYTF. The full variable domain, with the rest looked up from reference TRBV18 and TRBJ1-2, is NAGVMQNPRHLVRRRGQEARLRCSPMKGHSHVYWYRQLPEEGLKFMVYLQKENIIDESGMPKERFSAEFPKEGPSILRIQQVVRGDSAAYFCASTDRGHNYGYTFGSGTRLTVV.

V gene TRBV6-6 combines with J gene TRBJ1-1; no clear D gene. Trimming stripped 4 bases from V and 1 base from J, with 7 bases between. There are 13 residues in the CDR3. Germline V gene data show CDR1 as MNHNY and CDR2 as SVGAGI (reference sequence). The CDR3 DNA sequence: TGTGCCAGCAGTTCAGTCGCGAACACTGAAGCTTTCTTT. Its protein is CASSSVANTEAFF.

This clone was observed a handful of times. The CDR3 region has the DNA TGTGCCAGTAGTACAGGGGCTTCCGAAGCTTTCTTT. This codes for CASSTGASEAFF. The chain carries TRBV19 and TRBJ1-1, with a tentative D call TRBD1 (6 bases). Per germline, CDR1 LNHDA and CDR2 SQIVND (reference sequence). V lost 4 bases, J lost 8 bases, and 11 bases lay in between. There are 12 residues in the CDR3.

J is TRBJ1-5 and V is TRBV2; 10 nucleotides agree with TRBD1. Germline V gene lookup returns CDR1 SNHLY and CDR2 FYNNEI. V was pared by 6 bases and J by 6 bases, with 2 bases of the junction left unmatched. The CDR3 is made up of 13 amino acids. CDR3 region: CASRGTGAQPQHF. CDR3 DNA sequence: TGTGCCAGCAGAGGGACAGGGGCTCAGCCCCAGCATTTT.

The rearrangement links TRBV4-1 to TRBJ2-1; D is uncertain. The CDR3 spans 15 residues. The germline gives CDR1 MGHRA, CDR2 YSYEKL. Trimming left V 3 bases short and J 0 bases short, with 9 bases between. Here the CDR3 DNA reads TGCGCCAGCAGCCATCACTCGAGCTCCTACAATGAGCAGTTCTTC. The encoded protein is CASSHHSSSYNEQFF.

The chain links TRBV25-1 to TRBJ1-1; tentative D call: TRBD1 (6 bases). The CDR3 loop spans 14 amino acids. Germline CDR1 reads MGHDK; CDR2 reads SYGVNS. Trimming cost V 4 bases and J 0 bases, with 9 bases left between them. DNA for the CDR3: TGTGCCAGCAGTGTGACAGGACTGAACACTGAAGCTTTCTTT. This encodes CASSVTGLNTEAFF.

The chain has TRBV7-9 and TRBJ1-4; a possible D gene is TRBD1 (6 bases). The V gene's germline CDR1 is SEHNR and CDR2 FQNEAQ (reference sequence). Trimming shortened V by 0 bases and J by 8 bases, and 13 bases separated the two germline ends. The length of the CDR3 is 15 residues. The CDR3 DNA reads TGTGCCAGCAGCTTAGCGGGGGGGGCCAAAGAAAAACTGTTTTTT. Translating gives CASSLAGGAKEKLFF. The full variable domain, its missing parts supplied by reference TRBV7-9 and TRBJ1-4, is DTGVSQNPRHKITKRGQNVTFRCDPISEHNRLYWYRQTLGQGPEFLTYFQNEAQLEKSRLLSDRFSAERPKGSFSTLEIQRTEQGDSAMYLCASSLAGGAKEKLFFGSGTQLSVL.

The CDR3 nucleotides read TGTGCCAGCACTTGGACAGGGGGGCATTATGGCTACACCTTC. Encoded protein: CASTWTGGHYGYTF. The chain combines TRBV2 with TRBJ1-2; 10 bases agree with TRBD1. After removal of 7 bases from V and 5 bases from J, the junction contained 7 bases not matched to a gene. The CDR3 has 14 residues. The germline V gene has CDR1 SNHLY and CDR2 FYNNEI. Full variable domain (rest looked up from reference TRBV2 and TRBJ1-2): EPEVTQTPSHQVTQMGQEVILRCVPISNHLYFYWYRQILGQKVEFLVSFYNNEISEKSEIFDDQFSVERPDGSNFTLKIRSTKLEDSAMYFCASTWTGGHYGYTFGSGTRLTVV.

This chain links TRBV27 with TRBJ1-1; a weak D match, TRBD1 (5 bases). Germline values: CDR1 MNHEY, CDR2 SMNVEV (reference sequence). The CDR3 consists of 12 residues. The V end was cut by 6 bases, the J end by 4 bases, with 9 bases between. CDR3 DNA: TGTGCCAGCAGGACAAGGGGCACTGAAGCTTTCTTT. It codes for CASRTRGTEAFF.

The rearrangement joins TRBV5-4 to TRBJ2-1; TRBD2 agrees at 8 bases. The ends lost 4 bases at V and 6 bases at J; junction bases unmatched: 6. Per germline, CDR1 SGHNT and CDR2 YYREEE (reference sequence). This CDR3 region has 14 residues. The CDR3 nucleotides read TGTGCCAGCAGCCCCAGCGGGAGTGGCAATGAGCAGTTCTTC. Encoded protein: CASSPSGSGNEQFF.

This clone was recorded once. The DNA for the CDR3 is TGTGCCAGCACCAGGGGGACGTCGATAGGGGATCTCGAGCAGTACTTC. Translated, it gives CASTRGTSIGDLEQYF. The chain employs TRBV25-1 and TRBJ2-7; TRBD1 matches at 7 bases. The CDR3 length is 16 residues. Losses at the gene ends were 7 bases for V and 6 bases for J; bases not matched to a gene: 18. Per the germline V gene, CDR1 is MGHDK and CDR2 is SYGVNS.